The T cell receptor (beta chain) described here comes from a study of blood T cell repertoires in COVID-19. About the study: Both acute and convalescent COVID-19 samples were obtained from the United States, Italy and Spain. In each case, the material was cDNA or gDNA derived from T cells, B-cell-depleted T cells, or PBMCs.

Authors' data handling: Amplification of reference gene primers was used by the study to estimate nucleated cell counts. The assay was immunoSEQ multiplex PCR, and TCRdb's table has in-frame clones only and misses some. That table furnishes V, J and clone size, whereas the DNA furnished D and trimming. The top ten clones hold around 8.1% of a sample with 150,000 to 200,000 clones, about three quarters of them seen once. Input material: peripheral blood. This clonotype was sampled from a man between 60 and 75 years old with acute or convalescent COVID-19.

DNA of the CDR3: TGCAGCGTTGTGCCCGGGACTAGCGGAAATGAGCAGTTCTTC. As protein: CSVVPGTSGNEQFF. The V call is TRBV29-1, the J call TRBJ2-1; TRBD2 matches at 11 bases. J gave up 7 bases and V 4 bases, and 6 bases lay outside the gene matches. CDR1 SQVTM and CDR2 ANQGSEA come from the germline V gene. CDR3 length: 14 residues.